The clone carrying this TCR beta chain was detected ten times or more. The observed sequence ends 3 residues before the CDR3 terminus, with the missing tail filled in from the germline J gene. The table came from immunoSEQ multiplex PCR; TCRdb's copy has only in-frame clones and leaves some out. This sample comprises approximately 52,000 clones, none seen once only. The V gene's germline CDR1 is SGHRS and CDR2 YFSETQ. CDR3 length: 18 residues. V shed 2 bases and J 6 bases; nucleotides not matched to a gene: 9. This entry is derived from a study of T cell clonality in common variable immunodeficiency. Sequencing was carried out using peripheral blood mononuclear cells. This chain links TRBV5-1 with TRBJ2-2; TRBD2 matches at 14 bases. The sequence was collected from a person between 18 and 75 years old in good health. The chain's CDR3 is CASSFAGLAGAVPGELFF. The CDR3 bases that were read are TGCGCCAGCAGCTTTGCGGGACTAGCGGGAGCGGTCCCCGGGGAG.